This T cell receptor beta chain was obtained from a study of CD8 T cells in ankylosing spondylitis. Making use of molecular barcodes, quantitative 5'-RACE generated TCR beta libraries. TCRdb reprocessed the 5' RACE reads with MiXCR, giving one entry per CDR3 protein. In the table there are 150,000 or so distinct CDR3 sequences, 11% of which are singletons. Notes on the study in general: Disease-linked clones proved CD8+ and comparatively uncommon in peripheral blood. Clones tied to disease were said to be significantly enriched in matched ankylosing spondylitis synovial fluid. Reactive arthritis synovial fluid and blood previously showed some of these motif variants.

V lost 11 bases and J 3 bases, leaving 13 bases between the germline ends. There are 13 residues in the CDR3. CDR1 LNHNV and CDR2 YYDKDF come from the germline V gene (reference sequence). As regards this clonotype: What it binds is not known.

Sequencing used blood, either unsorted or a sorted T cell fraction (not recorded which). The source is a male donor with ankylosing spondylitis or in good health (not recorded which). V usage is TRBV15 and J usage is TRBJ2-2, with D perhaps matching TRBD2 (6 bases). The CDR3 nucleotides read TGTGCCGCCCGCGGAGGGGACACCGGGGAGCTGTTTTTT. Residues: CAARGGDTGELFF.